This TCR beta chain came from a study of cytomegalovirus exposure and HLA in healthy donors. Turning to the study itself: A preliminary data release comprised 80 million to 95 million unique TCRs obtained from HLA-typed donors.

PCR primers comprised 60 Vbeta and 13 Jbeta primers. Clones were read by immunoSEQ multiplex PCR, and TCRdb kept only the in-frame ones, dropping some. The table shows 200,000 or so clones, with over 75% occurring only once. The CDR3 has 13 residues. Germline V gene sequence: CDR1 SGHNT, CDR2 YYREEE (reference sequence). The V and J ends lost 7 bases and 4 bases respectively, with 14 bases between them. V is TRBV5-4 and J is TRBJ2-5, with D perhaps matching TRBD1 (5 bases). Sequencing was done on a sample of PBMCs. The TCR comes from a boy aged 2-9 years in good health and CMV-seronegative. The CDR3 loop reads CASSVGPVETQYF. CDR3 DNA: TGTGCCAGCTCCGTGGGGCCGGTAGAGACCCAGTACTTC.